Following are 8 T cell receptor beta chains from one sample sequenced in a study of regulatory T cells in long-lasting Graves disease. Construction of the TCR beta libraries employed iRepertoire HTBI primers in conjunction with Arm-PCR of CDR3 regions. A single record per CDR3 protein comes from TCRdb applying MiXCR to the multiplex PCR reads. The data contain approximately 380,000 distinct CDR3 sequences, 20% to 25% of them seen just once; the ten biggest clones take up more than 20%. The time point denotes: persistent/refractory GD, antithyroid drugs over 5 years with positive TRAb. Making the TCR library involved RNA that had been extracted from PBMCs. The material sequenced was peripheral blood mononuclear cells (PBMCs), taken when the disease was refractory, from a patient treated with antithyroid drugs. The origin of the receptors is a female donor with Graves disease.

This clonotype appeared many times. The CDR3 is CASSESGGGYTF. In nucleotides, the CDR3 is TGTGCCAGCAGTGAAAGTGGCGGGGGCTACACCTTC. The chain couples TRBV2 to TRBJ1-2; no firm D call. CDR3 size: 12 residues. CDR1 is SNHLY and CDR2 is FYNNEI in the germline V gene. Trimming stripped 2 bases from V and 8 bases from J, with 9 bases between.

CDR3 region: CASSPYRGSDEQFF. DNA for the CDR3: TGTGCCAGCAGCCCCTACAGGGGGAGCGATGAGCAGTTCTTC. The rearrangement uses TRBV5-6 and TRBJ2-1, with 8 bases aligning to TRBD1. The CDR3 runs to 14 residues. CDR1 and CDR2 from the germline V gene are SGHDT and YYEEEE. The V gene end was trimmed by 4 bases and the J gene end by 8 bases; junction bases not matched to a gene: 8.

The chain couples TRBV5-1 to TRBJ2-2; TRBD2 matches 12 bases. The CDR3 spans 15 residues. Unmatched junction bases numbered 9, after V lost 7 bases and J lost 8 bases. Per germline, CDR1 SGHRS and CDR2 YFSETQ. The CDR3 here is CASGETSGRSGELFF. The CDR3 DNA reads TGCGCCAGCGGTGAGACTAGCGGGAGATCGGGGGAGCTGTTTTTT.

This clonotype was detected a few times. The CDR3 protein is CASSQDPGRDGYTF. CDR3 coding DNA: TGCGCCAGCAGCCAAGATCCGGGAAGGGATGGCTACACCTTC. The rearrangement joins TRBV4-1 to TRBJ1-2, with D unresolved. CDR1 and CDR2 from the germline V gene are MGHRA and YSYEKL. V dropped 0 bases and J dropped 6 bases, with 11 bases sitting between them. The CDR3 sequence is 14 residues long.

This clonotype came up many times. This chain connects TRBV20-1 to TRBJ2-5; no reliable D call. Germline V gene sequence: CDR1 DFQATT, CDR2 SNEGSKA (reference sequence). This CDR3 is built from 11 residues. In DNA, the CDR3 is TGCAGCCAACTCTGGGGAGAGACCCAGTACTTC. It specifies CSQLWGETQYF.

A few counts support this clonotype. V usage is TRBV18 and J usage is TRBJ1-6; D is unclear. Germline V gives CDR1 KGHSH, CDR2 LQKENI. Trimming shortened V by 5 bases and J by 0 bases, and 11 bases separated the two germline ends. The CDR3 length is 16 residues. The CDR3 DNA sequence: TGTGCCAGCTCAGTTGAGGACCGCTCCTATAATTCACCCCTCCACTTT. Its protein is CASSVEDRSYNSPLHF.

This clonotype has a handful of counts. The genes are TRBV7-9 and TRBJ2-5; D is undetermined. There are 11 residues in the CDR3. CDR1 and CDR2 from the germline V gene are SEHNR and FQNEAQ (reference sequence). The CDR3 region is CAYGSSETQYF. The DNA of the CDR3 is TGTGCTTACGGCAGCTCTGAGACCCAGTACTTC. Filled out from reference TRBV7-9 and TRBJ2-5, the complete variable domain reads DTGVSQNPRHKITKRGQNVTFRCDPISEHNRLYWYRQTLGQGPEFLTYFQNEAQLEKSRLLSDRFSAERPKGSFSTLEIQRTEQGDSAMYLCAYGSSETQYFGPGTRLLVL.

This clonotype was observed a few times. Written as DNA, the CDR3 is TGTGCCAGCAGCTTAGAGCGGAGCACAGATACGCAGTATTTT. This gives the protein CASSLERSTDTQYF. The gene calls are TRBV11-1 and TRBJ2-3, with D possibly TRBD2 on 5 matching bases. This CDR3 region has 14 residues. V was pared by 1 base and J by 0 bases, with 5 bases between. Germline CDR1 and CDR2: SGHAT and FQDESV (reference sequence). Drawing the rest from reference TRBV11-1 and TRBJ2-3, the complete variable domain is EAEVAQSPRYKITEKSQAVAFWCDPISGHATLYWYRQILGQGPELLVQFQDESVVDDSQLPKDRFSAERLKGVDSTLKIQPAELGDSAMYLCASSLERSTDTQYFGPGTRLTVL.